Listed below are T cell receptor beta chains from one sample, sequenced in a study of response to subunit inactivated influenza vaccine. TCRdb re-called the RT-PCR reads through MiXCR, storing one row per CDR3 protein. The sample lists hundreds of thousands of distinct CDR3 sequences, around 14% occurring once. This sample comprised PBMCs from blood, obtained 11 to 12 days after vaccination. The receptors here all came from a man in his fifties or sixties who received an inactivated influenza vaccine. Both conserved end residues are part of each CDR3. D genes are given only for firm matches. Some rows have no size entry. The others give once, few or many, or a class for an expanded clone.

v_call,j_call,d_call,clone_size,cdr3_aa,cdr3_nt
TRBV4-1,TRBJ2-7,TRBD2,few,CASSQRSGGAYEQYF,TGCGCCAGCAGCCAACGTAGCGGGGGGGCCTACGAGCAGTACTTC
TRBV3-1,TRBJ2-7,NA,NA,CASSQSGRYEQYF,TGTGCCAGCAGCCAGAGCGGACGCTACGAGCAGTACTTC
TRBV4-3,TRBJ2-3,TRBD2,NA,CASSLRAGGGTDTQYF,TGCGCCAGCAGCTTGCGAGCGGGAGGTGGGACAGATACGCAGTATTTT
TRBV6-2/TRBV6-3,TRBJ1-6,NA,NA,CASSDSGGYNSPLHF,TGTGCCAGCAGCGACAGTGGGGGCTATAATTCACCCCTCCACTTT
TRBV7-3,TRBJ2-3,NA,NA,CASSGQGRADTQYF,TGTGCCAGCAGCGGTCAGGGGAGGGCAGATACGCAGTATTTT
TRBV20-1,TRBJ2-1,NA,NA,CSARVRVANEQFF,TGCAGTGCTAGGGTCAGGGTGGCCAATGAGCAGTTCTTC
TRBV7-8,TRBJ2-3,NA,NA,CASSLAEKGSKYF,TGTGCCAGCAGCTTAGCGGAGAAGGGTAGCAAGTATTTT
TRBV6-1,TRBJ2-7,NA,few,CASRTTGSHYEQYF,TGTGCCAGCAGAACCACAGGGTCCCACTACGAGCAGTACTTC
TRBV20-1,TRBJ1-5,NA,NA,CSAEQGIGNQPQHF,TGCAGTGCTGAGCAGGGAATAGGAAATCAGCCCCAGCATTTT
TRBV12-3/TRBV12-4,TRBJ2-7,NA,NA,CASSRLRGSNYEQYF,TGTGCCAGCAGTCGCCTAAGGGGGAGCAACTACGAGCAGTACTTC
TRBV3-1,TRBJ2-3,NA,NA,CASRGTADTQYF,TGTGCCAGCAGGGGAACAGCAGATACGCAGTATTTT
TRBV9,TRBJ2-2,NA,NA,CASSVEGTGELFF,TGTGCCAGCAGCGTAGAGGGTACCGGGGAGCTGTTTTTT
TRBV19,TRBJ2-5,NA,many,CASSIDQMGQETQYF,TGTGCCAGTAGTATAGATCAGATGGGACAAGAGACCCAGTACTTC
TRBV28,TRBJ2-1,NA,few,CASSSQMGLGDEQFF,TGTGCCAGCAGCTCCCAGATGGGCTTGGGGGATGAGCAGTTCTTC
TRBV12-3/TRBV12-4,TRBJ1-3,NA,NA,CASSLRVGASGNTIYF,TGTGCCAGCAGTTTAAGGGTAGGGGCGTCTGGAAACACCATATATTTT
TRBV11-1,TRBJ2-7,TRBD1,NA,CASSTRDRVGEQYF,TGTGCCAGCAGTACCCGGGACAGGGTTGGCGAGCAGTACTTC
TRBV29-1,TRBJ1-2,TRBD1,NA,CSVEDPAGGHYGYTF,TGCAGCGTTGAAGATCCAGCAGGGGGACACTATGGCTACACCTTC
TRBV20-1,TRBJ2-1,TRBD2,NA,CSARGFWGRLAENNEQFF,TGCAGTGCTAGAGGGTTTTGGGGAAGACTAGCGGAGAACAATGAGCAGTTCTTC
TRBV7-9,TRBJ2-7,TRBD1,few,CASSTVRGTGVVEQYF,TGTGCCAGCAGCACAGTAAGGGGGACAGGGGTTGTCGAGCAGTACTTC
TRBV28,TRBJ2-7,NA,few,CASSNPSYEQYF,TGTGCCAGCAGTAACCCATCCTACGAGCAGTACTTC
TRBV15,TRBJ2-7,NA,NA,CATSRDRASREQYF,TGTGCCACCAGCAGAGATAGGGCGAGCAGAGAGCAGTACTTC
TRBV6-1,TRBJ1-5,TRBD1,few,CASSGPGQSPNSNQPQHF,TGTGCCAGCAGTGGACCGGGACAGAGTCCTAATAGCAATCAGCCCCAGCATTTT
TRBV7-2,TRBJ1-6,NA,NA,CASNLDGAGVSPLHF,TGTGCCAGCAACCTAGATGGGGCAGGGGTCTCACCCCTCCACTTT
TRBV4-1,TRBJ2-2,NA,NA,CASPRRDTYTGELFF,TGCGCCAGTCCCAGACGGGACACCTACACCGGGGAGCTGTTTTTT
TRBV3-1,TRBJ2-1,TRBD2,few,CASSQEGLAPRNEQFF,TGTGCCAGCAGCCAAGAGGGACTAGCACCTAGGAATGAGCAGTTCTTC
TRBV4-3,TRBJ1-6,NA,NA,CASSQDFPGHLNSPLHF,TGCGCCAGCAGCCAAGATTTTCCGGGACACCTTAATTCACCCCTCCACTTT
TRBV4-3,TRBJ1-2,NA,NA,CASSQDRQDYGYTF,TGCGCCAGCAGCCAAGATCGCCAGGACTATGGCTACACCTTC
TRBV19,TRBJ2-3,NA,NA,CASSGTTAGTQYF,TGTGCCAGTAGTGGAACTACCGCGGGTACGCAGTATTTT
TRBV7-2,TRBJ1-6,TRBD1,many,CASSPGGINSPLHF,TGTGCCAGCAGTCCAGGGGGCATCAATTCACCCCTCCACTTT
TRBV30,TRBJ1-4,NA,NA,CAWTYTSTNEKLFF,TGTGCCTGGACATATACGTCAACTAATGAAAAACTGTTTTTT
TRBV10-3,TRBJ2-7,TRBD1,NA,CAIATQGAYEQYF,TGTGCCATAGCGACACAGGGGGCCTACGAGCAGTACTTC
TRBV7-9,TRBJ2-7,NA,NA,CASSPQGKGYEQYF,TGTGCCAGCAGCCCGCAGGGAAAGGGATACGAGCAGTACTTC
TRBV4-2,TRBJ2-1,TRBD2,few,CASRHTSGTNNEQFF,TGTGCCAGCAGGCACACTAGCGGTACTAACAATGAGCAGTTCTTC